Listed here are 32 T cell receptor beta chains from one sample, sequenced in a study of monozygotic twins with inflammatory bowel disease. For each CDR3 protein, TCRdb gives one entry from its re-call of the 5' RACE reads, without DNA. The listing records 200,000 to 250,000 distinct CDR3 sequences. Sequencing was done on a sample of blood. These receptors were taken from a human donor with ulcerative colitis or Crohn's disease, or a healthy co-twin of an affected twin (not recorded which).

The chain employs TRBV12-3 or TRBV12-4 and TRBJ1-1; TCRdb lists TRBD1, though no DNA is available to test this call. This CDR3 spans 14 amino acids. CDR3: CASSRTGENTEAFF.

V and J are TRBV9 and TRBJ1-1. Germline values: CDR1 SGDLS, CDR2 YYNGEE. The CDR3 spans 14 residues. The CDR3 here is CASSVDPKNTEAFF.

The chain combines TRBV7-3 with TRBJ2-3; without DNA, the TCRdb call of TRBD2 cannot be checked. CDR1 is SGHTA and CDR2 is FQGTGA in the germline V gene. The CDR3 runs 13 residues. The CDR3 is CASSPSRENSQYF.

J is TRBJ2-1 and V is TRBV2; the TCRdb D gene call, TRBD2, has no DNA to confirm it. The germline CDR1 and CDR2 sequences are SNHLY and FYNNEI. This CDR3 is built from 15 residues. The CDR3 protein is CASSEGTSGGLEQFF.

The rearrangement joins TRBV20-1 to TRBJ1-2; no DNA is available, so the TRBD1 call from TCRdb remains unchecked. The germline V gene has CDR1 DFQATT and CDR2 SNEGSKA (reference sequence). CDR3 size: 15 residues. The CDR3 here is CSARETGGWDYGYTF.

This sequence joins TRBV18 and TRBJ1-2; TCRdb designates TRBD1, a call that cannot be tested without DNA. The germline CDR1 and CDR2 sequences are KGHSH and LQKENI. This CDR3 comprises 16 residues. The CDR3 reads CASSPQMKGGANGYTF.

V and J are TRBV7-2 and TRBJ2-5; TCRdb reports TRBD2, a call that lacks DNA to check it against. Germline V CDR1 and CDR2: SGHTA, FQGNSA. The CDR3 covers 16 residues. The CDR3 loop is CASSLPRASGQETQYF.

The V and J genes are TRBV5-1 and TRBJ2-1; TCRdb's D call, TRBD2, is unchecked because there is no DNA. CDR3 length: 17 residues. Germline loops: CDR1 SGHRS, CDR2 YFSETQ. The CDR3 spells CASSFEGTSGRYNEQFF.

The rearrangement joins TRBV15 to TRBJ1-1. In germline, CDR1 is LNHNV, CDR2 YYDKDF (reference sequence). CDR3 length equals 15 residues. The CDR3 reads CATSRGEGMNTEAFF.

V and J are TRBV5-1 and TRBJ2-1. Germline assignment: CDR1 SGHRS and CDR2 YFSETQ. The CDR3 loop spans 15 amino acids. CDR3 residues: CASSFTVGPYNEQFF. Supplemented by reference TRBV5-1 and TRBJ2-1, the full variable domain reads KAGVTQTPRYLIKTRGQQVTLSCSPISGHRSVSWYQQTPGQGLQFLFEYFSETQRNKGNFPGRFSGRQFSNSRSEMNVSTLELGDSALYLCASSFTVGPYNEQFFGPGTRLTVL.

Here the CDR3 reads CAISESKVSGEAFF. The J gene is TRBJ1-1, the V gene TRBV10-3. From germline, CDR1 is ENHRY and CDR2 SYGVKD. The CDR3 is 14 residues long.

V usage is TRBV11-2 and J usage is TRBJ2-1; TCRdb's D call, TRBD1, is unchecked because there is no DNA. The CDR3 loop spans 17 amino acids. In germline, CDR1 is SGHAT, CDR2 FQNNGV. CDR3 loop: CASSLDEGGGPYNEQFF.

The chain recombines TRBV7-2 with TRBJ2-1. Germline V gene lookup returns CDR1 SGHTA and CDR2 FQGNSA. The CDR3 contains 13 residues. The CDR3 is CASSLGYTSEQFF. Full variable domain (remainder filled in from reference TRBV7-2 and TRBJ2-1): GAGVSQSPSNKVTEKGKDVELRCDPISGHTALYWYRQSLGQGLEFLIYFQGNSAPDKSGLPSDRFSAERTGGSVSTLTIQRTQQEDSAVYLCASSLGYTSEQFFGPGTRLTVL.

V usage is TRBV7-2 and J usage is TRBJ1-2; with no DNA, the TCRdb D assignment of TRBD1 cannot be verified. Germline-derived CDR1 and CDR2 are SGHTA and FQGNSA. CDR3 length: 14 amino acids. This CDR3 reads CASSLGDRVRGYTF.

The genes are TRBV7-2 and TRBJ1-2; the D call from TCRdb, TRBD1, cannot be confirmed without DNA. Germline values: CDR1 SGHTA, CDR2 FQGNSA. The CDR3 length is 16 residues. The CDR3 sequence is CASSLARTGKNYGYTF.

The genes are TRBV7-6 and TRBJ1-1. CDR1 and CDR2 from the germline V gene are SGHVS and FNYEAQ. The CDR3 is made up of 15 amino acids. Here the CDR3 reads CASSSSGTLNTEAFF.

The CDR3 loop reads CASSPGRPGPTTNEKLFF. V usage is TRBV18 and J usage is TRBJ1-4. Looked up from germline, CDR1 is KGHSH and CDR2 is LQKENI. This CDR3 has 18 amino acids.

V is TRBV6-1 and J is TRBJ2-1; TCRdb lists TRBD2, though no DNA is available to test this call. Germline values: CDR1 MNHNS, CDR2 SASEGT. The CDR3 has 15 residues. The CDR3 here is CASSPGGGGYNEQFF.

The chain carries TRBV20-1 and TRBJ2-7; TCRdb designates TRBD1, a call that cannot be tested without DNA. The length of the CDR3 is 15 residues. Germline V gene sequence: CDR1 DFQATT, CDR2 SNEGSKA (reference sequence). CDR3 sequence reads: CSAIIPGQGTYEQYF.

The chain couples TRBV5-1 to TRBJ2-1; the D gene TCRdb calls, TRBD2, cannot be checked with no DNA. Germline lookup yields CDR1 SGHRS and CDR2 YFSETQ. This CDR3 is built from 14 residues. This CDR3 is CASSRAGANNEQFF.

V usage is TRBV6-5 and J usage is TRBJ2-3; TCRdb names TRBD2, which stays unverified in the absence of DNA. Germline CDR1 MNHEY, CDR2 SVGAGI. This CDR3 comprises 16 residues. The CDR3 region is CASSSSAGGPGDTQYF.

The rearrangement joins TRBV4-3 to TRBJ1-5; the D gene TCRdb calls, TRBD1, cannot be checked with no DNA. CDR3 length: 16 residues. From germline, CDR1 is LGHNA and CDR2 YSLEER. CDR3 amino acids: CASSQDGTGFNQPQHF.

The chain links TRBV20-1 to TRBJ2-4; absent DNA, TCRdb's TRBD2 call cannot be checked. The CDR3 has 17 residues. In germline, CDR1 is DFQATT, CDR2 SNEGSKA (reference sequence). The chain's CDR3 is CSASGTSGALAKNIQYF.

The V call is TRBV5-1, the J call TRBJ2-2. CDR3 length equals 13 residues. CDR1 and CDR2 from the germline V gene are SGHRS and YFSETQ. This chain's CDR3 is CASSLGPFGELFF. Full variable domain (missing parts from reference TRBV5-1 and TRBJ2-2): KAGVTQTPRYLIKTRGQQVTLSCSPISGHRSVSWYQQTPGQGLQFLFEYFSETQRNKGNFPGRFSGRQFSNSRSEMNVSTLELGDSALYLCASSLGPFGELFFGEGSRLTVL.

The J gene is TRBJ1-1, the V gene TRBV5-1. The CDR3 consists of 13 residues. Germline V gene data show CDR1 as SGHRS and CDR2 as YFSETQ. The CDR3 spells CASSFTANTEAFF.

The rearrangement joins TRBV11-2 to TRBJ2-4; lacking DNA, the TRBD2 call made by TCRdb goes unchecked. The germline V gene has CDR1 SGHAT and CDR2 FQNNGV. This CDR3 region has 13 residues. CDR3 sequence reads: CASSLGGVGLGKF.

The chain employs TRBV7-3 and TRBJ2-7. CDR3 length: 14 residues. The germline V gene encodes CDR1 SGHTA and CDR2 FQGTGA. The CDR3 reads CASSPQPNSYEQYF.

This chain connects TRBV30 to TRBJ2-1; TCRdb gives TRBD1 as the D gene, but with no DNA this cannot be confirmed. The CDR3 has 14 residues. Per the germline V gene, CDR1 is GTSNPN and CDR2 is SVGIG (reference sequence). The CDR3 sequence: CAWSVAGGLNEQFF.

The chain links TRBV5-1 to TRBJ1-1; checking the TCRdb D call of TRBD1 is not possible without DNA. The CDR3 has 15 residues. Germline V gene lookup returns CDR1 SGHRS and CDR2 YFSETQ. The CDR3 spells CASSWSTGLRTEAFF.

The chain uses TRBV27 and TRBJ2-1; lacking DNA, the TRBD2 call made by TCRdb goes unchecked. Germline-derived CDR1 and CDR2 are MNHEY and SMNVEV (reference sequence). The length of the CDR3 is 17 residues. The CDR3 sequence: CASSSTASGVSYNEQFF.

The chain's CDR3 is CSAPQGGQEKLFF. This chain links TRBV20-1 with TRBJ1-4; without DNA, the TCRdb call of TRBD1 cannot be checked. Germline V CDR1 and CDR2: DFQATT, SNEGSKA (reference sequence). The CDR3 length is 13 residues.

The CDR3 region is CSVETWKNEQFF. This chain connects TRBV29-1 to TRBJ2-1. This CDR3 is 12 amino acids long. Germline V gene data show CDR1 as SQVTM and CDR2 as ANQGSEA.